The 31 T cell receptor beta chains reported below all come from one sample, sequenced in a study of blood T cells in healthy people across ages. For the second PCR, which ran for 7 to 11 cycles, a sample-barcoded 5' primer and a J-beta primer mix were used. One entry per CDR3 protein, called by TCRdb with MiXCR from the 5' RACE reads. The table includes some 900,000 distinct CDR3 sequences, 40% to 60% detected once. Input material: blood. Receptors were obtained from a man aged 30-40 years in good health.

This clonotype was counted between two and nine times. The chain links TRBV6-5 to TRBJ2-7; D gene ambiguous. V lost 6 bases and J 3 bases, leaving 15 bases between the germline ends. The CDR3 runs 14 residues. Per germline, CDR1 MNHEY and CDR2 SVGAGI. CDR3 in DNA: TGTGCCAGCAGCCGAGGCGCCATGGACTACGAGCAGTACTTC. Residues: CASSRGAMDYEQYF.

The V gene is TRBV20-1, the J gene TRBJ2-6; 7 nucleotides match TRBD2. This CDR3 spans 14 amino acids. Unmatched junction bases numbered 2, after V lost 4 bases and J lost 2 bases. Per the germline V gene, CDR1 is DFQATT and CDR2 is SNEGSKA (reference sequence). CDR3: CSAKRGAGANVLTF. In nucleotides, the CDR3 is TGCAGTGCTAAACGGGGGGCTGGGGCCAACGTCCTGACTTTC.

This chain connects TRBV5-1 to TRBJ1-4; D perhaps matches TRBD1 (5 bases). Trimming stripped 3 bases from V and 7 bases from J, with 13 bases between. Germline V gene data show CDR1 as SGHRS and CDR2 as YFSETQ. The length of the CDR3 is 14 residues. The CDR3 bases are TGCGCCAGCAGCTCGGGACGAGAGGGTGAAAAACTGTTTTTT. Residues: CASSSGREGEKLFF.

The chain is built from TRBV7-8 and TRBJ1-1; 12 bases fit TRBD1. V lost 2 bases to trimming and J lost 6 bases; unmatched junction nucleotides: 13. Germline CDR1 reads SGHVS; CDR2 reads FQNEAQ. The CDR3 extends over 18 amino acids. The chain's CDR3 is CASSLKIGTGGVRAEAFF. CDR3 DNA: TGTGCCAGCAGCTTAAAGATCGGGACAGGGGGCGTAAGGGCTGAAGCTTTCTTT.

The chain combines TRBV2 with TRBJ2-4; possible D gene TRBD1, 6 bases. V lost 3 bases to trimming and J lost 0 bases, with 9 bases between them. The CDR3 is made up of 15 amino acids. CDR1 is SNHLY and CDR2 is FYNNEI in the germline V gene. CDR3 amino acids: CASSETGPAKNIQYF. In DNA, the CDR3 is TGTGCCAGCAGTGAGACAGGCCCAGCCAAAAACATTCAGTACTTC.

This clonotype came up a few times. This rearrangement joins TRBV28 to TRBJ2-6; weak D call: TRBD1 (5 bases). The germline CDR1 and CDR2 sequences are MDHEN and SYDVKM. Trimming removed 6 bases from V and 6 bases from J, with 15 bases in between. The CDR3 has 15 amino acids. In nucleotides, the CDR3 is TGTGCCAGCAGCACAGGCGATACAGAGGCCAACGTCCTGACTTTC. Amino acids: CASSTGDTEANVLTF.

This clonotype was observed a handful of times. The rearrangement joins TRBV28 to TRBJ2-7; TRBD1 matches 7 bases. CDR1 is MDHEN and CDR2 is SYDVKM in the germline V gene. The CDR3 runs 13 residues. V was pared by 4 bases and J by 5 bases, with 5 bases of the junction left unmatched. The CDR3, as DNA: TGTGCCAGCAGTTGGCAGGGGGACAACGAGCAGTACTTC. Translating it yields CASSWQGDNEQYF.

V and J are TRBV7-9 and TRBJ2-7; 8 nucleotides line up with TRBD1. The closer fit of TRBJ2-5 to the DNA end suggests the J call may be wrong. This CDR3 is 14 amino acids long. The V gene's germline CDR1 is SEHNR and CDR2 FQNEAQ (reference sequence). The CDR3 here is CASSFLTGAETQYF. The CDR3 coding sequence is TGTGCCAGCAGCTTTCTGACAGGGGCAGAGACCCAGTACTTC.

This clonotype was found once. The V call is TRBV29-1, the J call TRBJ2-5; the D is unclear. The J call may be faulty, since TRBJ2-7 better matches the DNA end. CDR3 length equals 11 residues. Germline lookup yields CDR1 SQVTM and CDR2 ANQGSEA. Here the CDR3 DNA reads TGCAGCGGCGCTGACCCTTACGAGCAGTACTTC. Its protein product is CSGADPYEQYF.

The chain recombines TRBV28 with TRBJ2-6; TRBD1 agrees at 7 bases. Losses at the gene ends were 5 bases for V and 2 bases for J; bases not matched to a gene: 9. Looked up from germline, CDR1 is MDHEN and CDR2 is SYDVKM. This CDR3 has 17 amino acids. The CDR3 sequence: CASSPYRQGTGANVLTF. As DNA, the CDR3 is TGTGCCAGCAGTCCCTATAGACAGGGCACTGGGGCCAACGTCCTGACTTTC.

This clonotype has just a few counts. The rearrangement joins TRBV3-1 to TRBJ2-7; perhaps TRBD1 as D (6 bases). V was clipped by 0 bases and J by 2 bases, with 14 bases between them. This CDR3 has 16 amino acids. The germline V gene has CDR1 LGHDT and CDR2 YNNKEL (reference sequence). The CDR3 loop reads CASSQERGTGTYEQYF. The CDR3 bases are TGTGCCAGCAGCCAAGAAAGGGGGACGGGGACCTACGAGCAGTACTTC.

The gene calls are TRBV3-1 and TRBJ2-3; 15 bases match TRBD2. Trimming took 1 base from V and 1 from J; bases not matched to a gene: 3. The V gene's germline CDR1 is LGHDT and CDR2 YNNKEL (reference sequence). The CDR3 loop spans 18 amino acids. CDR3 protein: CASSQGTSGGVGTDTQYF. CDR3 nucleotides: TGTGCCAGCAGCCAAGGGACTAGCGGGGGGGTGGGCACAGATACGCAGTATTTT.

V usage is TRBV20-1 and J usage is TRBJ1-2; D is unclear. CDR3 length: 11 amino acids. Trimming shortened V by 4 bases and J by 8 bases, and 11 bases separated the two germline ends. Germline V gives CDR1 DFQATT, CDR2 SNEGSKA (reference sequence). CDR3 in amino acids: CSAILTAGYTF. The DNA for the CDR3 is TGCAGTGCTATCCTGACGGCGGGCTACACCTTC.

The chain is built from TRBV27 and TRBJ2-7; TRBD1 matches 10 bases. Germline V lookup: CDR1 MNHEY, CDR2 SMNVEV (reference sequence). The junction had 11 bases not matched to a gene; V was cut back by 4 bases and J by 2 bases. The CDR3 totals 17 residues. The CDR3 DNA reads as TGTGCCAGCAGTTCTCCCGGGGGACAGGGGAGAACCTACGAGCAGTACTTC. It is translated as CASSSPGGQGRTYEQYF.

This clonotype was seen more than once but under ten times. V is TRBV12-3 or TRBV12-4 and J is TRBJ1-2, with D unresolved. V was shortened by 4 bases and J by 1 base, with 7 bases between the two germline ends. The CDR3 sequence is 13 residues long. CDR3 sequence (DNA): TGTGCCAGCAGTTCCGGGCTTAACTATGGCTACACCTTC. Encoded protein: CASSSGLNYGYTF.

This clonotype occurred once. The chain recombines TRBV5-4 with TRBJ2-1, with D perhaps TRBD1 or TRBD2 (6 bases each). Trimming pared 0 bases from V and 8 bases from J, leaving 24 bases between. Looked up from germline, CDR1 is SGHNT and CDR2 is YYREEE (reference sequence). This CDR3 has 18 amino acids. The CDR3, as DNA: TGTGCCAGCAGCTTGGTTACACGGGTACGTGGGGGGCGCGATGAGCAGTTCTTC. Translating it yields CASSLVTRVRGGRDEQFF.

The CDR3 loop is CASSYSFRGKRGYTF. The CDR3 nucleotides read TGTGCCAGCAGTTACTCTTTCCGGGGGAAGCGTGGCTACACCTTC. This sequence joins TRBV6-5 and TRBJ1-2, with TRBD1 as a possible D gene (5 bases). The CDR3 runs to 15 residues. Trimming removed 0 bases from V and 7 bases from J, with 15 bases in between. CDR1 and CDR2 (germline): MNHEY, SVGAGI.

This rearrangement joins TRBV4-1 to TRBJ1-2; D uncertain. Germline CDR1 is MGHRA and CDR2 is YSYEKL. The CDR3 is 13 amino acids. V was shortened by 0 bases and J by 4 bases, with 6 bases between the two germline ends. The DNA for the CDR3 is TGCGCCAGCAGCCAAGAGGCCGGCTATGGCTACACCTTC. Translated: CASSQEAGYGYTF.

This clonotype turned up a few times. The V and J genes are TRBV20-1 and TRBJ2-7; 9 bases agree with TRBD2. V dropped 5 bases and J dropped 3; count of bases not matched to a gene: 11. Per the germline V gene, CDR1 is DFQATT and CDR2 is SNEGSKA (reference sequence). The CDR3 extends over 15 amino acids. For the CDR3, the DNA is TGCAGTGCTTTTAAGACGGGACTAGCAAACTACGAGCAGTACTTC. It specifies CSAFKTGLANYEQYF.

The V and J genes are TRBV12-3 or TRBV12-4 and TRBJ1-1; 8 bases align to TRBD1. The length of the CDR3 is 14 residues. After removal of 3 bases from V and 8 bases from J, the junction contained 8 bases not matched to a gene. The CDR3: CASSFTSGGKEAFF. The DNA for the CDR3 is TGTGCCAGCAGTTTCACTTCAGGGGGCAAGGAAGCTTTCTTT.

The V and J genes are TRBV20-1 and TRBJ1-5; D remains ambiguous. Germline V CDR1 and CDR2: DFQATT, SNEGSKA (reference sequence). The CDR3 has 16 residues. V was shortened by 0 bases and J by 0 bases, with 12 bases between the two germline ends. The CDR3 spells CSARDWEATSNQPQHF. The DNA for the CDR3 is TGCAGTGCTAGAGATTGGGAGGCTACTAGCAATCAGCCCCAGCATTTT.

V usage is TRBV3-1 and J usage is TRBJ2-3; D is undetermined. The germline V gene encodes CDR1 LGHDT and CDR2 YNNKEL (reference sequence). Trimming took off 0 bases at V and 1 base at J, with 11 bases between the two ends. The CDR3 loop spans 16 amino acids. The CDR3 coding sequence is TGTGCCAGCAGCCAAGATACGGCCCCGGGCACAGATACGCAGTATTTT. It codes for CASSQDTAPGTDTQYF.

This sequence joins TRBV3-1 and TRBJ2-3, with D perhaps matching TRBD2 (6 bases). This CDR3 region has 17 residues. The V end was cut by 1 base, the J end by 2 bases, with 16 bases between. Germline V CDR1 and CDR2: LGHDT, YNNKEL (reference sequence). The CDR3 DNA follows: TGTGCCAGCAGCCAAGGAATGCGGGGCACTTACACAGATACGCAGTATTTT. As protein: CASSQGMRGTYTDTQYF.

This chain uses TRBV4-1 with TRBJ1-6, with 7 bases fitting TRBD1. CDR1 MGHRA and CDR2 YSYEKL come from the germline V gene. V shed 3 bases, J shed 13 bases, and the junction held 12 bases outside the gene matches. This CDR3 has 15 residues. CDR3 protein: CASSQARDRDYPLHF. Written as DNA, the CDR3 is TGCGCCAGCAGCCAGGCCCGGGACAGAGATTATCCCCTCCACTTT.

This clonotype was seen more than once but under ten times. The chain is built from TRBV4-3 and TRBJ2-1; the match to TRBD1 covers 10 bases. V dropped 3 bases and J dropped 8; count of bases not matched to a gene: 10. The CDR3 has 16 residues. Germline V gene data show CDR1 as LGHNA and CDR2 as YSLEER. The DNA for the CDR3 is TGCGCCAGCAGCCAGTACCGGGACAGGGGTCTGGATGAGCAGTTCTTC. Amino acids: CASSQYRDRGLDEQFF.

Concerning this clonotype: This clone may be a read error of a much larger clone one base away. V usage is TRBV6-6 and J usage is TRBJ2-3; 10 bases map to TRBD2. CDR3 size: 15 residues. Per the germline V gene, CDR1 is MNHNY and CDR2 is SVGAGI (reference sequence). DNA of the CDR3: TGTGCCAGCAGTTACCCCCAGCGGGGGGGGTCTACGCAGGATTTT. Residues: CASSYPQRGGSTQDF.

This chain connects TRBV3-1 to TRBJ2-3, with unresolved D. CDR3 size: 13 residues. Deletions cut 1 base from V and 4 bases from J, with 6 bases between. Germline CDR1 LGHDT, CDR2 YNNKEL (reference sequence). Written as DNA, the CDR3 is TGTGCCAGCAGCCAAGGTCCCTCAGATACGCAGTATTTT. Its protein product is CASSQGPSDTQYF.

This clonotype has at least ten counts. This chain uses TRBV4-2 with TRBJ1-4; D may be TRBD1 (5 bases). The CDR3 consists of 15 residues. The germline V gene has CDR1 LGHNA and CDR2 YNFKEQ. V lost 0 bases to trimming and J lost 8 bases, with 13 bases between them. Here the CDR3 DNA reads TGTGCCAGCAGCCAAGATTTGGCAGGGCCAGAAAAACTGTTTTTT. It translates to CASSQDLAGPEKLFF.

J is TRBJ1-5 and V is TRBV12-3 or TRBV12-4; 7 nucleotides align to TRBD1. The CDR3 has 14 residues. Trimming at V came to 2 bases and at J to 6 bases, leaving 4 bases not matched to a gene. The CDR3 protein is CASSLKQGSQPQHF. CDR3 nucleotide sequence: TGTGCCAGCAGTTTAAAACAGGGGAGTCAGCCCCAGCATTTT.

This clonotype was seen only a few times. The rearrangement uses TRBV7-8 and TRBJ2-1; D tentatively fits TRBD1 or TRBD2 (5 bases each). CDR1 and CDR2 (germline): SGHVS, FQNEAQ. V gave up 5 bases and J gave up 7 bases, with 12 bases separating them. CDR3 length: 13 residues. The CDR3 DNA reads as TGTGCCAGCAGCACGGGACGTCAAAATGAGCAGTTCTTC. Its protein product is CASSTGRQNEQFF.

The chain has TRBV12-3 or TRBV12-4 and TRBJ2-3; D unclear. The CDR3 contains 15 residues. Trimming removed 4 bases from V and 2 bases from J, with 13 bases in between. The CDR3 bases are TGTGCCAGCAGTTCCAGACTGGGATTCACAGATACGCAGTATTTT. Translation: CASSSRLGFTDTQYF.